One and the same sample provided the 12 T cell receptor beta chains below, sequenced in a study of T cell responses to AZD1222 COVID-19 vaccine (dated by TCRdb to the early 2020s). The library was obtained by the immunoSEQ multiplex PCR assay. As stored in TCRdb, this immuneACCESS dataset retains in-frame rearrangements with V and J assigned. A fraction of the clones does not appear; measured against another copy, unresolved V genes explain less than half of the discrepancy, and the remainder lacks a known reason. In all, the sample holds roughly 80,000 clones, and about nine tenths of those were seen once. The ten largest clones take up approximately 5% of the sample. This sample's time point label indicates: about 28 days (+/-7) after the second vaccine dose. The sample was peripheral blood, taken 28 days after the second AZD1222 dose. The receptor set was obtained from an adult who received the AZD1222 COVID-19 vaccine.

V usage is TRBV23-1 and J usage is TRBJ1-2; TRBD1 agrees at 12 bases. TRBV23-1 is an open reading frame, and its role is uncertain. CDR3 length: 17 residues. The V segment lost 6 bases and the J segment 3 bases; nucleotides outside the gene matches: 11. Written as DNA, the CDR3 is TGCGCCAGCAGCCTAACCCGGGACAGGGGGCAGGACTATGGCTACACCTTC. Amino acid sequence: CASSLTRDRGQDYGYTF.

This clone was counted a single time. The rearrangement links TRBV7-9 to TRBJ2-3; TRBD1 is a possible D gene (6 bases). CDR3 length equals 15 residues. V was clipped by 5 bases and J by 2 bases, with 14 bases between them. Germline CDR1 reads SEHNR; CDR2 reads FQNEAQ (reference sequence). The CDR3 loop is CASSSGGYHTDTQYF. CDR3 bases: TGTGCCAGCAGCAGTGGGGGCTATCACACAGATACGCAGTATTTT.

V and J are TRBV5-1 and TRBJ1-1; 8 positions match TRBD1. The germline V gene has CDR1 SGHRS and CDR2 YFSETQ. V lost 4 bases, J lost 1 base, and 3 bases stayed unmatched. The CDR3 contains 14 residues. CDR3 loop: CASSLDRGNTEAFF. The CDR3 DNA sequence: TGCGCCAGCAGCCTTGACAGGGGGAACACTGAAGCTTTCTTT.

The chain employs TRBV11-2 and TRBJ1-1; D may be TRBD1 (5 bases). Germline CDR1 reads SGHAT; CDR2 reads FQNNGV. Deletions cut 1 base from V and 8 bases from J, with 8 bases between. The CDR3 covers 12 residues. CDR3: CASSLVGAEAFF. The CDR3 DNA reads as TGTGCCAGCAGCTTAGTTGGGGCGGAAGCTTTCTTT.

The rearrangement joins TRBV5-6 to TRBJ1-2; 7 bases are shared with TRBD1. Trimming removed 7 bases from V and 2 bases from J; junction bases left unmatched: 8. This CDR3 region has 14 residues. In germline, CDR1 is SGHDT, CDR2 YYEEEE. The chain's CDR3 is CASFYDRANYGYTF. The CDR3 region has the DNA TGTGCCAGCTTTTATGACAGGGCCAACTATGGCTACACCTTC.

The genes are TRBV11-2 and TRBJ2-7, with TRBD1 as a possible D gene (5 bases). Germline V gene data show CDR1 as SGHAT and CDR2 as FQNNGV. This CDR3 spans 15 amino acids. V gave up 0 bases and J gave up 2 bases, with 11 bases separating them. CDR3 protein: CASSLDRTPAYEQYF. CDR3 bases: TGTGCCAGCAGCTTAGATAGGACACCTGCCTACGAGCAGTACTTC.

This clone showed up just once. The genes are TRBV28 and TRBJ1-1; unclear D gene. Germline V lookup: CDR1 MDHEN, CDR2 SYDVKM. The CDR3 loop spans 11 amino acids. Here the CDR3 reads CASRHNTEAFF. CDR3 bases: TGTGCTAGCCGACATAACACTGAAGCTTTCTTT.

This chain connects TRBV27 to TRBJ1-4; D unresolved. The CDR3 sequence is 16 residues long. Germline-derived CDR1 and CDR2 are MNHEY and SMNVEV (reference sequence). V was trimmed by 1 base and J by 8 bases, leaving 17 bases between them. Here the CDR3 DNA reads TGTGCCAGCAGTTTATATGGAGAAGGGAGTAGGGAAAAACTGTTTTTT. Its protein product is CASSLYGEGSREKLFF.

The chain links TRBV27 to TRBJ1-3; TRBD1 might be the D (6 bases). The CDR3 covers 17 residues. Trimming took 5 bases from V and 0 from J, leaving 17 bases between them. The germline CDR1 and CDR2 sequences are MNHEY and SMNVEV (reference sequence). CDR3 coding DNA: TGTGCCAGCAGTACCCGTACGACAGGCCTCTCTGGAAACACCATATATTTT. It translates to CASSTRTTGLSGNTIYF.

The J gene is TRBJ1-6, the V gene TRBV3-1 (or the pseudogene TRBV3-2); possible D gene TRBD1, 5 bases. V was cut by 4 bases and J by 10 bases, with 14 bases left in between. Germline V gene lookup returns CDR1 LGHDT and CDR2 YNNKEL (reference sequence). The length of the CDR3 is 14 residues. The CDR3 reads CASSLSGRGSPLHF. The CDR3 region has the DNA TGTGCCAGCAGCCTATCCGGGAGGGGATCACCCCTCCACTTT.

V gene TRBV28 combines with J gene TRBJ1-2; D unclear. This CDR3 region has 12 residues. From germline, CDR1 is MDHEN and CDR2 SYDVKM. The V end lost 6 bases, the J end lost 5 bases, and 10 bases lay between the germline ends. The CDR3 loop is CASSLPGYGYTF. The CDR3 DNA reads as TGTGCCAGCAGCCTCCCGGGGTATGGCTACACCTTC.

This clone was counted a few times. This chain links TRBV28 with TRBJ1-1, with a weak D call TRBD1 (5 bases). CDR1 is MDHEN, CDR2 SYDVKM, per germline. The V end was cut by 3 bases, the J end by 4 bases, with 12 bases between. This CDR3 contains 14 residues. The CDR3 sequence: CASSFWQGSTEAFF. DNA of the CDR3: TGTGCCAGCAGTTTCTGGCAGGGAAGCACTGAAGCTTTCTTT. Variable domain in full (rest from reference TRBV28 and TRBJ1-1): DVKVTQSSRYLVKRTGEKVFLECVQDMDHENMFWYRQDPGLGLRLIYFSYDVKMKEKGDIPEGYSVSREKKERFSLILESASTNQTSMYLCASSFWQGSTEAFFGQGTRLTVV.